These 2 T cell receptor beta chains were sequenced from one sample in a study of blood T cell repertoires in COVID-19. Data came from immunoSEQ multiplex PCR; TCRdb stores just in-frame clones and leaves some out. The sample lists about 62,000 clones; roughly nine tenths were seen once. Input material: peripheral blood. The receptors shown here come from an older woman with COVID-19, enrolled during active disease.

This chain connects TRBV3-1 (or the pseudogene TRBV3-2) to TRBJ1-1; 7 nucleotides line up with TRBD1. CDR3 length: 12 residues. The junction had 5 bases not matched to a gene; V was cut back by 5 bases and J by 8 bases. The germline gives CDR1 LGHDT, CDR2 YNNKEL (reference sequence). CDR3 region: CASSYGTAEAFF. CDR3 bases: TGTGCCAGCAGCTACGGGACAGCCGAAGCTTTCTTT.

This rearrangement joins TRBV10-2 to TRBJ2-4, with a weak D call TRBD2 (6 bases). The V and J ends lost 0 bases and 6 bases respectively, with 6 bases between them. Germline CDR1 WSHSY, CDR2 SAAADI. The CDR3 is 13 amino acids. The CDR3 spells CASSESEGNIQYF. CDR3 nucleotides: TGCGCCAGCAGTGAGTCGGAGGGAAACATTCAGTACTTC.